These 13 T cell receptor beta chains were all obtained from the same sample, sequenced in a study of shared clonotypes between healthy human individuals. Sequenced by immunoSEQ multiplex PCR; TCRdb stores in-frame clones only, minus some. Of around 2.1 million clones listed, 85% to 95% are singletons. CD8 cells regarded as naive lacked CD45RO, were positively chosen for CCR7, and omitted terminally differentiated effector memory CD45RA+ cells. Specimen: naive CD8+ T cells from PBMCs. The source of these receptors is a man aged 18 to 29 in good health. Some clones in this sample may be carry-over from other donors' samples.

The genes are TRBV6-5 and TRBJ1-1; D gene uncertain. Per the germline V gene, CDR1 is MNHEY and CDR2 is SVGAGI. This CDR3 has 15 amino acids. With 7 bases removed from V and 1 base from J, the gap between germline ends came to 16 bases. CDR3 sequence reads: CASTSGRGTNTEAFF. As DNA, the CDR3 is TGTGCCAGCACATCGGGCCGGGGAACGAACACTGAAGCTTTCTTT.

The rearrangement uses TRBV27 and TRBJ1-4, with D perhaps matching TRBD1 (6 bases). The germline V gene encodes CDR1 MNHEY and CDR2 SMNVEV (reference sequence). The ends were cut back, 5 bases at V and 0 bases at J, with 16 bases in the middle. The CDR3 has 17 amino acids. CDR3 nucleotides: TGTGCCAGCAGTGCGCGGACAGACTTACCAACTAATGAAAAACTGTTTTTT. It encodes CASSARTDLPTNEKLFF.

The chain is built from TRBV7-9 and TRBJ2-2, with 9 bases fitting TRBD1. From germline, CDR1 is SEHNR and CDR2 FQNEAQ (reference sequence). This CDR3 contains 15 residues. Trimming at V came to 7 bases and at J to 7 bases, leaving 10 bases not matched to a gene. The CDR3 loop reads CASTQGDRAHGELFF. For the CDR3, the DNA is TGTGCCAGCACCCAAGGGGACAGGGCCCACGGGGAGCTGTTTTTT.

The chain employs TRBV18 and TRBJ2-1; D call uncertain. V was clipped by 5 bases and J by 7 bases, with 24 bases between them. CDR1 and CDR2 (germline): KGHSH, LQKENI. The CDR3 loop spans 17 amino acids. CDR3 nucleotide sequence: TGTGCCAGCTCATCCCCTGACATCATTCTAATGGGGAATGAGCAGTTCTTC. Translation: CASSSPDIILMGNEQFF.

V is TRBV27 and J is TRBJ1-1; no clear D gene. The CDR3 contains 14 residues. Looked up from germline, CDR1 is MNHEY and CDR2 is SMNVEV (reference sequence). Trimming took off 2 bases at V and 5 bases at J, with 12 bases between the two ends. The CDR3 spells CASSLRPRATEAFF. CDR3 nucleotide sequence: TGTGCCAGCAGTTTAAGGCCTCGCGCGACTGAAGCTTTCTTT.

The J gene is TRBJ1-2, the V gene TRBV23-1, with D perhaps matching TRBD1 (6 bases). TRBV23-1 is an ORF; its function is uncertain. Trimming removed 1 base from V and 7 bases from J, with 13 bases in between. The CDR3 runs to 14 residues. Written as DNA, the CDR3 is TGCGCCAGCAGTCAATGCCACCTAGGGGGTGGCTACACCTTC. This sequence encodes CASSQCHLGGGYTF.

The chain carries TRBV12-5 and TRBJ1-1, with D unresolved. The CDR3 totals 13 residues. Trimming shortened V by 4 bases and J by 7 bases, and 13 bases separated the two germline ends. CDR1 and CDR2 (germline): LGHNT, FRNRAP. In nucleotides, the CDR3 is TGTGCTAGTGGTTCAGGTCCAGGTATTGAAGCTTTCTTT. This codes for CASGSGPGIEAFF.

The chain has TRBV6-1 and TRBJ2-5, with D unresolved. The CDR3 is 14 residues long. V was pared by 2 bases and J by 2 bases, with 9 bases between. Germline CDR1 reads MNHNS; CDR2 reads SASEGT. CDR3 residues: CASSELWQQETQYF. As DNA, the CDR3 is TGTGCCAGCAGTGAATTATGGCAGCAAGAGACCCAGTACTTC.

This clone was seen once. The V call is TRBV28, the J call TRBJ2-1; TRBD1 is a possible D gene (8 bases). Deletions cut 3 bases from V and 9 bases from J, with 15 bases between. The CDR3 extends over 14 amino acids. Germline CDR1 is MDHEN and CDR2 is SYDVKM. The CDR3 region has the DNA TGTGCCAGCAGTTTGGCAGGGGGCGGGGGTGAGCAGTTCTTC. It translates to CASSLAGGGGEQFF.

This clone was seen more than once but under ten times. The V gene is TRBV29-1, the J gene TRBJ2-2; the D call may be TRBD1 or TRBD2 (6 bases each). The CDR3 extends over 14 amino acids. The V end was cut by 4 bases, the J end by 0 bases, with 9 bases between. Germline V gene lookup returns CDR1 SQVTM and CDR2 ANQGSEA. CDR3 protein: CSVAGAPNTGELFF. Written as DNA, the CDR3 is TGCAGCGTTGCGGGGGCTCCGAACACCGGGGAGCTGTTTTTT.

The rearrangement joins TRBV7-3 to TRBJ1-2; weak D call: TRBD1 (5 bases). V dropped 0 bases and J dropped 14 bases, with 16 bases sitting between them. This CDR3 spans 13 amino acids. Germline-derived CDR1 and CDR2 are SGHTA and FQGTGA. The CDR3 sequence: CASSLTIGAQHTF. CDR3 in DNA: TGTGCCAGCAGCTTAACGATCGGGGCCCAGCATACCTTC. The full variable domain, completed using reference TRBV7-3 and TRBJ1-2, is GAGVSQTPSNKVTEKGKYVELRCDPISGHTALYWYRQSLGQGPEFLIYFQGTGAADDSGLPNDRFFAVRPEGSVSTLKIQRTERGDSAVYLCASSLTIGAQHTFGSGTRLTVV.

This clone was picked up one time. The V call is TRBV7-9, the J call TRBJ1-1; TRBD1 aligns across 8 bases. J lost 3 bases, V lost 4 bases, and 7 bases had no gene match. Germline-derived CDR1 and CDR2 are SEHNR and FQNEAQ (reference sequence). The CDR3 loop spans 15 amino acids. The CDR3 DNA is TGTGCCAGCAGCTGGGATCAGGGGGCTGACACTGAAGCTTTCTTT. This codes for CASSWDQGADTEAFF.

This chain connects TRBV29-1 to TRBJ2-7, with no clear D. The CDR3 is 15 amino acids. CDR1 SQVTM and CDR2 ANQGSEA come from the germline V gene. The germline V and J ends were trimmed by 2 bases and 1 base, with 15 bases remaining between them. CDR3 nucleotides: TGCAGCGTTGAAACTCGTACCCTAGTATCCTACGAGCAGTACTTC. The encoded protein is CSVETRTLVSYEQYF.